This TCR beta chain stems from a study of CD4+ T cells in melanoma. This CDR3 has 12 amino acids. The V gene lost 6 bases and the J gene lost 4 bases, with 7 bases spanning the gap. CDR1 is MNHEY, CDR2 SMNVEV, per germline (reference sequence). Some clones are missing from TCRdb's copy, which holds only in-frame ones; the method was immunoSEQ multiplex PCR. Here the sample spans 15,000 to 20,000 clones, roughly 80% being singletons. The sequence derives from a human donor with melanoma. The sample taken for sequencing was cells from a culture (not recorded whether cultured in vitro). The chain joins TRBV27 to TRBJ2-1, with a weak D call TRBD1 (5 bases). CDR3 coding DNA: TGTGCCAGCAGGGACACTTACAATGAGCAGTTCTTC. Amino acids: CASRDTYNEQFF.